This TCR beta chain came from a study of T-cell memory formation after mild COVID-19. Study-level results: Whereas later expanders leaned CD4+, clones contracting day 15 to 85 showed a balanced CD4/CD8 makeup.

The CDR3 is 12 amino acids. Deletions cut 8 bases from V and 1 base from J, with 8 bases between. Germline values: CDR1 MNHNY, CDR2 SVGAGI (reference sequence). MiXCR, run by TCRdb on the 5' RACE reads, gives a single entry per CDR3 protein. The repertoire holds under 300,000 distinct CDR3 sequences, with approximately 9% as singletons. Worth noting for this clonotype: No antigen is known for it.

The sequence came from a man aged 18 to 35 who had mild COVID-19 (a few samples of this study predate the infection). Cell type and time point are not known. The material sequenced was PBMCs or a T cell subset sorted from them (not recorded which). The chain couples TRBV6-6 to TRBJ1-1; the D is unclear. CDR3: CASEDPNTEAFF. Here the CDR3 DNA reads TGTGCCAGCGAAGACCCGAACACTGAAGCTTTCTTT.